Listed below are T cell receptor beta chains from one sample, sequenced in a study of blood T cell repertoires in COVID-19. Repertoires were generated with immunoSEQ multiplex PCR, while TCRdb's copy carries only in-frame clones and drops some. The sample records more than 50,000 clones, about nine tenths being singletons. Sequenced input: peripheral blood. These receptors were obtained from a human donor in a cohort sampled during active COVID-19. The CDR3 runs from the conserved cysteine through the conserved F or W. A D gene is named only where the DNA matches it firmly. Size tells how often a clone was seen (once, few, many) or the class of an expanded clone, and some rows leave it out.

j_call: TRBJ1-6; d_call: TRBD1; v_call: TRBV6-6; clone_size: once; cdr3_nt: TGTGCCAGCAGTTACCGGGACAGGGAGAATTCACCCCTCCACTTT; cdr3_aa: CASSYRDRENSPLHF
j_call: TRBJ1-1; d_call: -; v_call: TRBV7-2; clone_size: once; cdr3_nt: TGTGCCAGCAGCCCGTATCGAGACACTGAAGCTTTCTTT; cdr3_aa: CASSPYRDTEAFF
j_call: TRBJ1-6; d_call: -; v_call: TRBV7-2; clone_size: -; cdr3_nt: TGTGCCAGCAGCTCCGGACAGTTGAATTCACCCCTCCACTTT; cdr3_aa: CASSSGQLNSPLHF
j_call: TRBJ1-1; d_call: TRBD1; v_call: TRBV5-1; clone_size: -; cdr3_nt: TGCGCCAGCAGCAATGACAGGGGAGCTTTCTTT; cdr3_aa: CASSNDRGAFF
j_call: TRBJ1-1; d_call: -; v_call: TRBV18; clone_size: -; cdr3_nt: TGTGCCAGCTCACCACTAAACACTGAAGCTTTCTTT; cdr3_aa: CASSPLNTEAFF
j_call: TRBJ1-2; d_call: TRBD1; v_call: TRBV29-1; clone_size: -; cdr3_nt: TGCAGCGTTCCCGGACAGGGCTTCTATGGCTACACCTTC; cdr3_aa: CSVPGQGFYGYTF
j_call: TRBJ1-1; d_call: TRBD1; v_call: TRBV6-5; clone_size: -; cdr3_nt: TGTGCCAGCAGTTCCGACAGGGGCCGACCTCTGAAAGCTTTCTTT; cdr3_aa: CASSSDRGRPLKAFF
j_call: TRBJ1-4; d_call: TRBD1; v_call: TRBV5-1; clone_size: once; cdr3_nt: TGCGCCAGCAGCTACTCGACAGGGATTGCAACTAATGAAAAACTGTTTTTT; cdr3_aa: CASSYSTGIATNEKLFF
j_call: TRBJ2-7; d_call: -; v_call: TRBV12-3/TRBV12-4; clone_size: -; cdr3_nt: TGTGCCAGCAGCATAACCTACCAAGAGCAGTACTTC; cdr3_aa: CASSITYQEQYF
j_call: TRBJ2-7; d_call: -; v_call: TRBV10-3; clone_size: -; cdr3_nt: TGTGCCATCAGTGATGGGACTGAGGGATACGAGCAGTACTTC; cdr3_aa: CAISDGTEGYEQYF
j_call: TRBJ1-2; d_call: -; v_call: TRBV7-6; clone_size: -; cdr3_nt: TGTGCCAGCAGCCCCGGACTTGACTATGGCTACACCTTC; cdr3_aa: CASSPGLDYGYTF
j_call: TRBJ2-1; d_call: TRBD1; v_call: TRBV18; clone_size: -; cdr3_nt: TGTGCCAGCTCACCACCGTTAGGGACAGGGGGCAATGAGCAGTTCTTC; cdr3_aa: CASSPPLGTGGNEQFF
j_call: TRBJ2-5; d_call: TRBD2; v_call: TRBV6-6; clone_size: -; cdr3_nt: TGTGCCAGCAGTTACTCTGGGACTATGGAGACCCAGTACTTC; cdr3_aa: CASSYSGTMETQYF
j_call: TRBJ2-2; d_call: -; v_call: TRBV12-3/TRBV12-4; clone_size: -; cdr3_nt: TGTGCCAGCAGTTTACTCGGGGAGCTGTTTTTT; cdr3_aa: CASSLLGELFF
j_call: TRBJ2-1; d_call: -; v_call: TRBV7-2; clone_size: -; cdr3_nt: TGTGCCAGCAGCACCGGGGGGCGTCTTGAGCAGTTCTTC; cdr3_aa: CASSTGGRLEQFF
j_call: TRBJ2-5; d_call: TRBD1; v_call: TRBV29-1; clone_size: few; cdr3_nt: TGCAGCGTTACCTTCCCGGGACAGGGGGCAGGGGTAGAGACCCAGTACTTC; cdr3_aa: CSVTFPGQGAGVETQYF
j_call: TRBJ2-2; d_call: -; v_call: TRBV14; clone_size: -; cdr3_nt: TGTGCCAGCAACCAAGTATTCAGGGGAAGGGCCGGGGAGCTGTTTTTT; cdr3_aa: CASNQVFRGRAGELFF
j_call: TRBJ1-3; d_call: -; v_call: TRBV5-1; clone_size: once; cdr3_nt: TGCGCCAGCAGCTTGAAAACAGGGCCGGGAAACACCATATATTTT; cdr3_aa: CASSLKTGPGNTIYF